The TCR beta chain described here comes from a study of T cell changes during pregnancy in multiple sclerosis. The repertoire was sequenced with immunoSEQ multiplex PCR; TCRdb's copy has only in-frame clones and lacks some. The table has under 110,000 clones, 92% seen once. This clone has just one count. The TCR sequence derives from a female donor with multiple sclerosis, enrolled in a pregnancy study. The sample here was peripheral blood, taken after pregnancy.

The chain's CDR3 is CASSIGQGARIEQFF. CDR3 DNA: TGTGCCAGTAGTATTGGACAGGGGGCGCGTATTGAGCAGTTCTTC. The chain joins TRBV19 to TRBJ2-1, with 11 bases aligning to TRBD1. CDR1 is LNHDA, CDR2 SQIVND, per germline (reference sequence). V lost 3 bases, J lost 9 bases, and 7 bases stayed unmatched. The CDR3 length is 15 residues.